The 14 T cell receptor beta chains in this list originate from one sample, sequenced in a study of T cell responses to AZD1222 COVID-19 vaccine. Profiling relied on immunoSEQ multiplex PCR, and the TCRdb table lists in-frame clones only, not all of them. The table has 150,000 to 180,000 clones, 90% to 95% seen once; the top ten hold about 1.6%. The sample here was peripheral blood, taken 28 days after the second AZD1222 dose. The receptor source for this set is an adult who received the AZD1222 COVID-19 vaccine.

This chain connects TRBV12-1 to TRBJ1-6. TRBV12-1 is termed a pseudogene. The length of the CDR3 is 15 residues. The CDR3 protein is CATLGPGLTNSPLHF. Here the CDR3 DNA reads TGTGCCACGCTTGGGCCGGGGCTTACCAATTCACCCCTCCACTTT.

This chain's CDR3 is CSVVALLRSEAFF. The CDR3, as DNA: TGCAGCGTTGTGGCCCTCCTTAGATCTGAAGCTTTCTTT. J is TRBJ1-1 and V is TRBV29-1; D remains unclear. Trimming removed 4 bases at V and 6 bases at J, with 15 bases between. CDR1 and CDR2 (germline): SQVTM, ANQGSEA. The CDR3 sequence is 13 residues long.

V gene TRBV9 combines with J gene TRBJ2-7; 8 nucleotides line up with TRBD1. V dropped 4 bases and J dropped 7; count of bases not matched to a gene: 10. The CDR3 is 14 amino acids. Germline V gene sequence: CDR1 SGDLS, CDR2 YYNGEE. The CDR3 DNA reads as TGTGCCAGCAGCTTGCAGGGGGCGCCGGGAGAGCAGTACTTC. Translation: CASSLQGAPGEQYF. Supplemented by reference TRBV9 and TRBJ2-7, the full variable domain reads DSGVTQTPKHLITATGQRVTLRCSPRSGDLSVYWYQQSLDQGLQFLIQYYNGEERAKGNILERFSAQQFPDLHSELNLSSLELGDSALYFCASSLQGAPGEQYFGPGTRLTVT.

This clone has a single count. The genes are TRBV3-1 (or the pseudogene TRBV3-2) and TRBJ2-5, with 9 nucleotides matching TRBD1. With 0 bases clipped from V and 0 bases from J, the junction kept 11 bases outside the gene matches. Germline V gene lookup returns CDR1 LGHDT and CDR2 YNNKEL (reference sequence). The CDR3 has 19 amino acids. CDR3 DNA sequence: TGTGCCAGCAGCCAAGATATGAGGCTTGGACAGGGGTACCAAGAGACCCAGTACTTC. Translating gives CASSQDMRLGQGYQETQYF.

The V call is TRBV19, the J call TRBJ2-7; 9 positions agree with TRBD2. The CDR3 has 15 amino acids. V trimming: 3 bases; J trimming: 2 bases; junction bases outside the gene matches: 5. Per the germline V gene, CDR1 is LNHDA and CDR2 is SQIVND (reference sequence). Written as DNA, the CDR3 is TGTGCCAGTAGTATTCAAGCGGGAGGTCCCTACGAGCAGTACTTC. As protein: CASSIQAGGPYEQYF.

This clone has only a few counts. The chain couples TRBV6-5 to TRBJ1-2; D gene ambiguous. Germline values: CDR1 MNHEY, CDR2 SVGAGI. CDR3 size: 12 residues. V dropped 7 bases and J dropped 6 bases, with 12 bases sitting between them. Here the CDR3 DNA reads TGTGCCAGCACCGCTCGGCCGGATGGCTACACCTTC. Translated: CASTARPDGYTF.

This clone was recorded once. This chain joins TRBV6-5 and TRBJ1-5, with 11 positions matching TRBD1. With 6 bases clipped from V and 7 bases from J, the junction kept 8 bases outside the gene matches. This CDR3 contains 15 residues. Per germline, CDR1 MNHEY and CDR2 SVGAGI. This chain's CDR3 is CASRRTGGSGQPQHF. For the CDR3, the DNA is TGTGCCAGCAGGAGGACAGGGGGCTCCGGACAGCCCCAGCATTTT.

This rearrangement joins TRBV7-2 to TRBJ1-5, with 8 bases fitting TRBD1. V was clipped by 5 bases and J by 7 bases; unmatched bases: 16. CDR1 is SGHTA and CDR2 is FQGNSA in the germline V gene. This CDR3 is built from 17 residues. CDR3 in amino acids: CASSPTGGTPRGQPQHF. CDR3 in DNA: TGTGCCAGCAGCCCCACAGGGGGTACTCCCCGGGGGCAGCCCCAGCATTTT. The entire variable domain, with the rest obtained from reference TRBV7-2 and TRBJ1-5, is as follows: GAGVSQSPSNKVTEKGKDVELRCDPISGHTALYWYRQSLGQGLEFLIYFQGNSAPDKSGLPSDRFSAERTGGSVSTLTIQRTQQEDSAVYLCASSPTGGTPRGQPQHFGDGTRLSIL.

CDR3 loop: CASSKDGTSNQPQHF. DNA of the CDR3: TGTGCCAGTAGTAAGGACGGAACTAGCAATCAGCCCCAGCATTTT. V usage is TRBV19 and J usage is TRBJ1-5, with D unclear. V lost 4 bases and J 0 bases, leaving 10 bases between the germline ends. The germline CDR1 and CDR2 sequences are LNHDA and SQIVND (reference sequence). This CDR3 has 15 residues.

The chain recombines TRBV10-3 with TRBJ1-1; no clear D. The CDR3 covers 13 residues. Trimming left V 3 bases short and J 6 bases short, with 11 bases between. CDR1 and CDR2 from the germline V gene are ENHRY and SYGVKD. Written as DNA, the CDR3 is TGTGCCATCAGTGATGGTGGTAGGGCTGAAGCTTTCTTT. It codes for CAISDGGRAEAFF.

The chain carries TRBV19 and TRBJ2-3, with 7 positions matching TRBD2. CDR1 LNHDA and CDR2 SQIVND come from the germline V gene (reference sequence). The CDR3 has 17 residues. J lost 6 bases, V lost 0 bases, and 12 bases had no gene match. CDR3 nucleotides: TGTGCCAGTAGTATAGACCCCCGGACTAGTATCGGTGATACGCAGTATTTT. Protein product: CASSIDPRTSIGDTQYF.

V gene TRBV5-1 combines with J gene TRBJ1-4; a weak D match, TRBD1 (5 bases). V was trimmed by 0 bases and J by 4 bases, leaving 7 bases between them. The CDR3 is 14 residues long. Germline V lookup: CDR1 SGHRS, CDR2 YFSETQ. CDR3 loop: CASSLEGINEKLFF. The DNA for the CDR3 is TGCGCCAGCAGCTTGGAGGGGATTAATGAAAAACTGTTTTTT.

The chain is built from TRBV2 and TRBJ1-6; 10 bases fit TRBD1. Germline lookup yields CDR1 SNHLY and CDR2 FYNNEI. This CDR3 has 14 residues. With V trimmed by 8 bases and J by 9 bases, 7 bases remained unmatched. The CDR3 DNA follows: TGTGCCAGCGGCGCGGGACAGGGGTTTTCACCCCTCCACTTT. Residues: CASGAGQGFSPLHF.

J is TRBJ1-3 and V is TRBV7-2; D ambiguous. Germline CDR1 reads SGHTA; CDR2 reads FQGNSA. The CDR3 contains 16 residues. Trimming shortened V by 4 bases and J by 5 bases, and 18 bases separated the two germline ends. This CDR3 is CASSSHGPALRNTIYF. CDR3 nucleotides: TGTGCCAGCAGCTCCCACGGGCCAGCGCTGCGAAACACCATATATTTT.